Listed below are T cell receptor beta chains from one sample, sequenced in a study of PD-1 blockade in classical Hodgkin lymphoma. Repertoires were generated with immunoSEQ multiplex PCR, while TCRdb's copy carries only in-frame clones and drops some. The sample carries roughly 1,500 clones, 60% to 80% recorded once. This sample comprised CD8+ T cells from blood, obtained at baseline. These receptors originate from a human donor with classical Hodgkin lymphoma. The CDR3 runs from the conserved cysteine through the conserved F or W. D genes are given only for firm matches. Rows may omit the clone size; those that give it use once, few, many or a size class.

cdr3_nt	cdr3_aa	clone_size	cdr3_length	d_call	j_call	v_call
TGTGCCAGCAGTTTAAGCGGGGAGGGGGTCAATGAGCAGTTCTTC	CASSLSGEGVNEQFF	-	15	-	TRBJ2-1	TRBV27
TGTGCCAGCAGTTCAAGGGTAGACTATGGCTACACCTTC	CASSSRVDYGYTF	-	13	-	TRBJ1-2	TRBV27
TGTGCCAGCAGTGAAGCGGACAGGGGAGAGGGGAACACAGATACGCAGTATTTT	CASSEADRGEGNTDTQYF	-	18	TRBD1	TRBJ2-3	TRBV6-1
TGTGCCAGCGCCAAAGTGACTTCTAACTATGGCTACACCTTC	CASAKVTSNYGYTF	once	14	-	TRBJ1-2	TRBV28
TGTGCCAGCAGCTTGGATTTGATTCGCACTGAAGCTTTCTTT	CASSLDLIRTEAFF	-	14	-	TRBJ1-1	TRBV5-8
TGTGCCAGCAGCCCCCGGGACGCCTACAATGAGCAGTTCTTC	CASSPRDAYNEQFF	-	14	-	TRBJ2-1	TRBV7-6
TGTGCCAGCAGTGACTGGTCAGGACATGGCTACACCTTC	CASSDWSGHGYTF	-	13	-	TRBJ1-2	TRBV6-4
TGTGCCAGCAGCTTAAGCCCTGAAGCTTTCTTT	CASSLSPEAFF	hyperexpanded	11	-	TRBJ1-1	TRBV13
TGTGCCAGCTCCGGACGGGCTCTTAATTCACCCCTCCACTTT	CASSGRALNSPLHF	-	14	-	TRBJ1-6	TRBV18
TGTGCCAGCAGCTCTTCCGGGTCTAGCGGGGGGGGTTTGAACACCGGGGAGCTGTTTTTT	CASSSSGSSGGGLNTGELFF	-	20	TRBD2	TRBJ2-2	TRBV7-6
TGTGCCAGCAGCCCAGGACAGGCGCCCTACGAGCAGTACTTC	CASSPGQAPYEQYF	-	14	TRBD1	TRBJ2-7	TRBV27
TGTGCCATCACCGGGGACTTCACAGATACGCAGTATTTT	CAITGDFTDTQYF	-	13	-	TRBJ2-3	TRBV10-3
TGTGCCAGCAGCGTAGTGCCTAGCGGGTTACAAGAGACCCAGTACTTC	CASSVVPSGLQETQYF	-	16	TRBD2	TRBJ2-5	TRBV9
TGCGCCAGCAGCCAAGGGGTCACCTATAGCAATCAGCCCCAGCATTTT	CASSQGVTYSNQPQHF	-	16	-	TRBJ1-5	TRBV4-1
TGTGCCAGCAGCCTAGGACAGAACTACGAGCAGTACTTC	CASSLGQNYEQYF	-	13	-	TRBJ2-7	TRBV5-6
TGTGCCAGCAGCAGACAGGGGTCCGAGCAGTACTTC	CASSRQGSEQYF	-	12	TRBD1	TRBJ2-7	TRBV6-1
TGTGCCAGCAGCTTAAGGGTTTCGGGACCCCCAGTAGGCGAGCAGTACTTC	CASSLRVSGPPVGEQYF	-	17	-	TRBJ2-7	TRBV13
TGTGCCTGGAGTGTAAGCAGCACAGATACGCAGTATTTT	CAWSVSSTDTQYF	-	13	-	TRBJ2-3	TRBV30
TGCGCCAGCAGCTTGGTAAGGCAGGGGCTGGGTGAAAAACTGTTTTTT	CASSLVRQGLGEKLFF	once	16	-	TRBJ1-4	TRBV5-1
TGTGCCAGCACCGAACGGGGACTAACCTACAATGAGCAGTTCTTC	CASTERGLTYNEQFF	-	15	TRBD2	TRBJ2-1	TRBV27
TGTGCCAGTACAAACCGGGACGACAAGTACTTC	CASTNRDDKYF	-	11	-	TRBJ2-5	TRBV11-1
TGTGCCAGCAGGACAAGCGGGGGTAACTACGAGCAGTACTTC	CASRTSGGNYEQYF	-	14	TRBD2	TRBJ2-7	TRBV27
TGTGCCAGCAGCGACCCCGGGGGGGGTTGGGACGAGCAGTACTTC	CASSDPGGGWDEQYF	-	15	TRBD2	TRBJ2-7	TRBV11-2
TGTGCCAGCAGTTGGGGTGGTGAGAGGGCCGGGGAGCTGTTTTTT	CASSWGGERAGELFF	-	15	-	TRBJ2-2	TRBV6-6
TGCGCCAGCAGCCTTGCGTACGGGGCAAATCAGCCCCAGCATTTT	CASSLAYGANQPQHF	-	15	-	TRBJ1-5	TRBV4-1
TGTGCCAGCAGCTTAACCAGGTCCTACGAGCAGTACTTC	CASSLTRSYEQYF	-	13	-	TRBJ2-7	TRBV7-6
TGTGCCAGCAGTGAAGCGCTGGGGGGAGGTGGAAACACCATATATTTT	CASSEALGGGGNTIYF	-	16	-	TRBJ1-3	TRBV6-1
TGTGCCAGCAGTTTATTGGGACAGACAGATACGCAGTATTTT	CASSLLGQTDTQYF	once	14	TRBD1	TRBJ2-3	TRBV28
TGTGCCAGCAGCTTAGACGGCTATGCCAACGAGCAGTACTTC	CASSLDGYANEQYF	-	14	-	TRBJ2-7	TRBV13
TGTGCCAGCAGTGAATATGGGGATGAAAAACTGTTTTTT	CASSEYGDEKLFF	-	13	-	TRBJ1-4	TRBV25-1
TGTGCCAGCAGCTCCGGGTCGGGGGGCGGTCAAGAGACCCAGTACTTC	CASSSGSGGGQETQYF	-	16	-	TRBJ2-5	TRBV11-2
TGTGCCAGCAGTTTAATGTTCCAACCTAATCAGCCCCAGCATTTT	CASSLMFQPNQPQHF	-	15	-	TRBJ1-5	TRBV27
TGTGCCAGCAGCGGGACTTCTTCCCAGTACTTC	CASSGTSSQYF	-	11	-	TRBJ2-7	TRBV5-4
TGTGCCAGCAGCCAATTACACAATGAGCAGTTCTTC	CASSQLHNEQFF	-	12	-	TRBJ2-1	TRBV11-3
TGTGCCAGTAGTCCTTGGCAGGGGAACACTGAAGCTTTCTTT	CASSPWQGNTEAFF	-	14	-	TRBJ1-1	TRBV19
TGCGCCAGTCAGTGGGTTATGAACACTGAAGCTTTCTTT	CASQWVMNTEAFF	-	13	-	TRBJ1-1	TRBV10-2
TGTGCCAGCAGCCTCGGGACAGGGGTCTTAGCGCAGTACTTC	CASSLGTGVLAQYF	-	14	TRBD1	TRBJ2-7	TRBV5-4
TGTGCCAGCAGTGGTCACGCTAGCTCCTATAATTCACCCCTCCACTTT	CASSGHASSYNSPLHF	-	16	-	TRBJ1-6	TRBV2
TGTGCCATCAGGCTGACTAGCGGGACCAACTACAATGAGCAGTTCTTC	CAIRLTSGTNYNEQFF	-	16	TRBD2	TRBJ2-1	TRBV10-3
TGTGCCACCAGCAGCGACCCCCCGGGGGCCTACGAGCAGTACTTC	CATSSDPPGAYEQYF	few	15	-	TRBJ2-7	TRBV15
TGTGCCAGCAGGCCCGGACAGGGGGCGAGCACAGATACGCAGTATTTT	CASRPGQGASTDTQYF	-	16	TRBD1	TRBJ2-3	TRBV2
TGTGCCAGCAGCACCGGGACGGTGACTAGCTGGGATACGCAGTATTTT	CASSTGTVTSWDTQYF	-	16	TRBD2	TRBJ2-3	TRBV5-8
TGTGCCAGCAGCCACGCCGGGACAGGTTCTTACGAGCAGTACTTC	CASSHAGTGSYEQYF	-	15	TRBD1	TRBJ2-7	TRBV11-2
TGTGCCAGTACCATCAGTTGGACTAGCGGCAACGAGCAGTACTTC	CASTISWTSGNEQYF	-	15	TRBD2	TRBJ2-7	TRBV19
TGTGCCAGTAGTACAAGCCCCCCCGGGGGCGCGAGCAATCAGCCCCAGCATTTT	CASSTSPPGGASNQPQHF	-	18	-	TRBJ1-5	TRBV19
TGTGCCAGCAGTCCTGGGAATTCCTACGAGCAGTACTTC	CASSPGNSYEQYF	-	13	-	TRBJ2-7	TRBV11-1
TGTGCCAGCAGTTTAAGTCTAGCGGGGCCGACCGGGGAGCTGTTTTTT	CASSLSLAGPTGELFF	-	16	TRBD2	TRBJ2-2	TRBV27
TGTGCCAGCAGCTTGGAGTCGGGAGGGTTCTCCTACGAGCAGTACTTC	CASSLESGGFSYEQYF	-	16	TRBD2	TRBJ2-7	TRBV5-6
TGTGCCAGCAGCTTGGAGGGACAGGGGGTCGATACGCAGTATTTT	CASSLEGQGVDTQYF	once	15	TRBD1	TRBJ2-3	TRBV4-2
TGTGCCAGCAGTTTAAGAGGCCAAAACTTACTTTTT	CASSLRGQNLLF	few	12	-	TRBJ1-5	TRBV27
TGTGCCAGCAAGCCGGGACAGTACACCGGGGAGCTGTTTTTT	CASKPGQYTGELFF	-	14	TRBD1	TRBJ2-2	TRBV6-1
TGTGCCAGCAGTCAGACTCGATCAATCCCCTATGGCTACACCTTC	CASSQTRSIPYGYTF	-	15	-	TRBJ1-2	TRBV6-5
TGTGCCAGTAGTATAGGTGCAGGGGGGGTTGAGCAGTTCTTC	CASSIGAGGVEQFF	-	14	-	TRBJ2-1	TRBV19